This TCR beta chain was documented in a study of blood T cell repertoires in COVID-19. Study summary: Collection of acute and convalescent COVID-19 samples took place in the United States, Italy and Spain. The cDNA or gDNA used as material had been derived from T cells, B-cell-depleted T cells, or PBMCs.

In the original processing: Reference gene primers were amplified, and this amplification served to estimate nucleated cell counts. The data were produced by immunoSEQ multiplex PCR, yet TCRdb's version contains in-frame clones alone and is incomplete. V and J calls and clone size are copied from that table; D and trimming were computed from the DNA. The sample has about 200,000 clones, 84% seen once. This CDR3 has 16 residues. Trimming took off 4 bases at V and 0 bases at J, with 12 bases between the two ends. Per the germline V gene, CDR1 is LGHNA and CDR2 is YSLEER. The chain carries TRBV4-3 and TRBJ2-2; D gene ambiguous. Sequenced input: peripheral blood. The clonotype was recovered from a man between 50 and 59 years old with active or convalescent COVID-19. CDR3 sequence (DNA): TGCGCCAGCAGCCTCCAAACGGGTTCGAACACCGGGGAGCTGTTTTTT. This sequence encodes CASSLQTGSNTGELFF.